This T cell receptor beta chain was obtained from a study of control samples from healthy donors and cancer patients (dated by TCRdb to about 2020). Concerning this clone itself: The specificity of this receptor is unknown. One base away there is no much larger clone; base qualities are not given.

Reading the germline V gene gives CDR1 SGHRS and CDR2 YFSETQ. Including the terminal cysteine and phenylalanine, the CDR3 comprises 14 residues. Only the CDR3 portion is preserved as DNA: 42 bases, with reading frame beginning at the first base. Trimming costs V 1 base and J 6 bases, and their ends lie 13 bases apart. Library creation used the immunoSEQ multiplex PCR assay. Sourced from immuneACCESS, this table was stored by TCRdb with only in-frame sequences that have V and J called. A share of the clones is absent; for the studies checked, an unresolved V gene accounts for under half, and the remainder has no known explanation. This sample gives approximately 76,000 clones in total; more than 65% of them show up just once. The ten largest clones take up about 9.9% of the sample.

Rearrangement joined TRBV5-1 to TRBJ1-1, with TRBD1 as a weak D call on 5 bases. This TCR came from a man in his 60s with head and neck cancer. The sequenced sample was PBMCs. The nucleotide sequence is TGCGCCAGCAGCTTGTCGCCTAGGGGATCTGAAGCTTTCTTT. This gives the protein CASSLSPRGSEAFF.